This T cell receptor beta chain was recovered during a study of T cells in Graves' hyperthyroidism and ophthalmopathy (dated by TCRdb to between 2018 and 2021). In the study overall: Peripheral blood was sampled at the time of initial diagnosis, prior to any treatment. In addition, the study compared T-cell repertoires in thyroid tissue and in blood from about 6 Graves' hyperthyroidism patients. TCR V-J signatures able to tell the groups apart were searched for in a discovery cohort of some 100 patients, of whom approximately 40 had Graves' ophthalmopathy and under 65 had stable Graves' hyperthyroidism. Whether ophthalmopathy could be predicted prospectively was tested in an independent validation cohort made up of some 20 hyperthyroidism patients plus 17 patients who later progressed to ophthalmopathy. Once sampling was done, hyperthyroidism patients were given methimazole at a starting dose of 30 mg daily, whereas ophthalmopathy patients were given high-dose intravenous methylprednisolone. The paper reports TCR Vbeta CDR3 sequencing of 135 peripheral blood samples: 43 ophthalmopathy, fewer than 80 hyperthyroidism and around 17 progressor patients. The 100 discovery patients were divided at random into training and test sets in a 7:3 ratio. Results and caveats for the whole study, not just this receptor: Ophthalmopathy was separated from stable hyperthyroidism by a 13 V-J signature model, with around 90% sensitivity and 81% to 83% specificity obtained in cross-validation and 80%/75% obtained in testing. Sample size was not statistically predetermined, and blinding of investigators to group allocation was not performed. Most expanded thyroid clonotypes (frequency above 0.001) were also detected in blood, suggesting blood repertoires may reflect thyroid immune responses. In validation, progression to ophthalmopathy was predicted by the model with nearly 71% sensitivity and roughly 72% specificity, a median of 6.5 months before onset.

Ophthalmopathy patients had moderately to severely active disease, Clinical Activity Score of at least 3, NOSPECS grade of at least 4, and duration under 3 months. Any patient with an uncontrolled infection, another autoimmune disease, pregnancy or lactation was excluded. Diagnoses relied on clinical symptoms, serum thyroxine and TRAb, thyroid ultrasound and orbital computed tomography. PBMCs were isolated from 10 ml of fresh peripheral blood by Ficoll-Paque density gradient centrifugation. Total RNA was extracted with Trizol reagent, and quality was checked on an Agilent 2100 Bioanalyzer. Many counts were recorded for this clonotype. Its antigen is unknown. Base qualities are not provided; no much larger clone lies one nucleotide away. TCR beta CDR3 regions were amplified from RNA transcripts. The first round of RT-PCR for the TCR CDR3 was performed with the HTBI primer set and the Qiagen OneStep RT-PCR kit. Libraries were constructed in a second round of multiplex PCR, after which size selection and purification were carried out. Paired-end sequencing of the libraries was performed with 100 bp reads on an Illumina HiSeq2000. From the authors' description of their analysis: SOAPnuke was used to process the raw data, removing reads that contained adapters or uncalled bases, had a mean Phred below 15, or lacked an exact match to the constant primer or identifier. COPE v1.2.5 was used to merge high-quality paired reads, and clonotypes were defined as unique nucleotide sequences. MiTCR v1.1 was used to align the clonotypes against IMGT TRBV, TRBD and TRBJ reference segments. The analysis included only V-J combinations with a frequency above 0.0001, which together covered around 99% of the repertoires. The TCS score was defined as F50 (clonal expansion) divided by E x V (chaos), with BLOSUM62-based TCRdist calculated between CDR3 peptides within each V-J. Welch's t-statistics and random forest reduced around 550 V-J features to 13, which were used in a naive Bayes classifier (R e1071). TCRdb passed the public sequencing reads through fastp at Q25 and MiXCR, retaining productive beta sequences. Each record represents a unique CDR3 protein, reported with the most common genes and DNA among its rows. The V and J calls here are based on TCRdb, not the publication. The sample records about 350,000 distinct CDR3 sequences, 12% to 15% of which are singletons. The ten top clones hold approximately 19% of the sample.

This sequence was found in a woman aged 55-70 years with Graves' ophthalmopathy. The sample consisted of blood.

The CDR3 protein is CASSFFGAGETQYF. The nucleotide sequence is TGTGCCAGCAGTTTCTTCGGGGCAGGAGAGACCCAGTACTTC. The chain is assembled from TRBV28 and TRBJ2-5; the D gene may be TRBD1 or TRBD2, since each aligns over 5 bases. V sheds 3 bases and J sheds 4 bases, leaving 12 bases between their ends. Measured from the cysteine to the phenylalanine, the CDR3 is 14 residues long. The sequence is cut down to CDR3 DNA, 42 bases in frame from base 1. The CDR1 and CDR2 encoded by the germline V gene are MDHEN and SYDVKM.